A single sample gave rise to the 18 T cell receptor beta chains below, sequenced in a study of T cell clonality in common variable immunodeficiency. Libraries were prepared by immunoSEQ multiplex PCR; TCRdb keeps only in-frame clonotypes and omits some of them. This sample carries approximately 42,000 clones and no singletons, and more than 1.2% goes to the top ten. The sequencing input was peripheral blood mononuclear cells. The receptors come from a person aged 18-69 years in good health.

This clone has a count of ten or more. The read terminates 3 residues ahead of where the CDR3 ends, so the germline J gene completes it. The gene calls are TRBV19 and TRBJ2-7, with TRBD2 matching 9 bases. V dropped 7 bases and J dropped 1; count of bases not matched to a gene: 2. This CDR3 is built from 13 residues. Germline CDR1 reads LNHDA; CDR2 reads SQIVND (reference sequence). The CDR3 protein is CASKAGGSYEQYF. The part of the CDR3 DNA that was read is TGTGCCAGTAAGGCGGGAGGGTCCTACGAG.

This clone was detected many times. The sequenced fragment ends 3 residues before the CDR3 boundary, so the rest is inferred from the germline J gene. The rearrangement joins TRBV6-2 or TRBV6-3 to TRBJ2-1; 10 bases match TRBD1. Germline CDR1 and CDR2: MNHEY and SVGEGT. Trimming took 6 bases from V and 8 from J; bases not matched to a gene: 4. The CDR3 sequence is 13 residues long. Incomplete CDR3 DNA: TGTGCCAGCAGAGGGACAGGGGAGCATGAG. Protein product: CASRGTGEHE. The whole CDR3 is CASRGTGEHEQFF.

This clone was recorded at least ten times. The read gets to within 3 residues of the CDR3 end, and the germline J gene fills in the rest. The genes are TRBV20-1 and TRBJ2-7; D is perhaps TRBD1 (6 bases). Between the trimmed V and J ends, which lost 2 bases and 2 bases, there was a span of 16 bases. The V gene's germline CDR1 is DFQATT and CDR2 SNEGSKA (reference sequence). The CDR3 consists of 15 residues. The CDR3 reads CSARKVPGETYEQYF. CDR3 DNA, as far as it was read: TGCAGTGCTAGAAAGGTTCCAGGGGAAACCTACGAG.

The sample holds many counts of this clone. The chain's CDR3 is CASSFGQGGSPLHF. Incomplete CDR3 DNA: TGCGCCAGCAGCTTCGGGCAGGGGGGCTCACCC. The rearrangement links TRBV5-1 to TRBJ1-6; 7 bases are a match to TRBD1. The read terminates 3 residues before the CDR3 end, so the remaining end is supplied by the germline J gene. The trim removed 2 bases at V and 10 bases at J, leaving 6 bases unmatched. Per germline, CDR1 SGHRS and CDR2 YFSETQ. CDR3 length: 14 residues.

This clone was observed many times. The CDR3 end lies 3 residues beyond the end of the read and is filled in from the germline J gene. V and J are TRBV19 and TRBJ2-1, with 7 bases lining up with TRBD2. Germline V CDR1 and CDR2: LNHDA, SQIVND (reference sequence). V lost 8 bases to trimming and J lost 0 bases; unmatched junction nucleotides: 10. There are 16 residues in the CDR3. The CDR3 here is CASRRGGATSYNEQFF. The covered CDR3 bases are TGTGCCAGTCGAAGGGGAGGGGCCACCTCCTACAATGAG.

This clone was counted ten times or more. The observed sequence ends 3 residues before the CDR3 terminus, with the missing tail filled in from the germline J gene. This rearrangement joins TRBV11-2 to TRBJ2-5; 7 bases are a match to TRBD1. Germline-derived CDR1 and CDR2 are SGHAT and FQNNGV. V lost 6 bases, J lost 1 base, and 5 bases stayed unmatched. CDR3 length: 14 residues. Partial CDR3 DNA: TGTGCCAGCAGAAGGGGGACAGTCCAAGAGACC. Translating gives CASRRGTVQET. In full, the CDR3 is CASRRGTVQETQYF. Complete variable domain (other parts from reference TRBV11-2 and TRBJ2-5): EAGVAQSPRYKIIEKRQSVAFWCNPISGHATLYWYQQILGQGPKLLIQFQNNGVVDDSQLPKDRFSAERLKGVDSTLKIQPAKLEDSAVYLCASRRGTVQETQYFGPGTRLLVL.

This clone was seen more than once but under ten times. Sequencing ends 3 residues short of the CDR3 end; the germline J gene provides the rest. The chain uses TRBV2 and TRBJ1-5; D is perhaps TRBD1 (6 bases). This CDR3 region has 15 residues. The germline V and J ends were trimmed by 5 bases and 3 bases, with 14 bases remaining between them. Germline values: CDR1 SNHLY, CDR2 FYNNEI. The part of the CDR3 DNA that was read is TGTGCCAGCAGTCCGAGGGGGGGCCTCAATCAGCCC. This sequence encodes CASSPRGGLNQP. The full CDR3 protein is CASSPRGGLNQPQHF.

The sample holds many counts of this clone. The DNA read from the CDR3 is TGTGCCAGCAGCGGGACTAGCACAGATACG. This sequence encodes CASSGTSTDT. The CDR3 reads in full as CASSGTSTDTQYF. This chain uses TRBV5-4 with TRBJ2-3; perhaps TRBD2 as D (6 bases). Read sequence stops 3 residues before the CDR3 end, and the germline J gene provides the missing end. Per the germline V gene, CDR1 is SGHNT and CDR2 is YYREEE (reference sequence). With 4 bases removed from V and 0 bases from J, the gap between germline ends came to 6 bases. The CDR3 consists of 13 residues. Full variable domain (missing parts from reference TRBV5-4 and TRBJ2-3): ETGVTQSPTHLIKTRGQQVTLRCSSQSGHNTVSWYQQALGQGPQFIFQYYREEENGRGNFPPRFSGLQFPNYSSELNVNALELDDSALYLCASSGTSTDTQYFGPGTRLTVL.

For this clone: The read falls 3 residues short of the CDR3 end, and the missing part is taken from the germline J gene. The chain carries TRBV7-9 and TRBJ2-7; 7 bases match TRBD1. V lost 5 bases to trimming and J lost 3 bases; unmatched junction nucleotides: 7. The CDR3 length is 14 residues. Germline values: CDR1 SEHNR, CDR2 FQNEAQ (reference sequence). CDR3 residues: CASSAQGLGYEQYF. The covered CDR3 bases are TGTGCCAGCAGCGCACAGGGGCTGGGCTACGAG. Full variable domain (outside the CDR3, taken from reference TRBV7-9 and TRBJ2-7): DTGVSQNPRHKITKRGQNVTFRCDPISEHNRLYWYRQTLGQGPEFLTYFQNEAQLEKSRLLSDRFSAERPKGSFSTLEIQRTEQGDSAMYLCASSAQGLGYEQYFGPGTRLTVT.

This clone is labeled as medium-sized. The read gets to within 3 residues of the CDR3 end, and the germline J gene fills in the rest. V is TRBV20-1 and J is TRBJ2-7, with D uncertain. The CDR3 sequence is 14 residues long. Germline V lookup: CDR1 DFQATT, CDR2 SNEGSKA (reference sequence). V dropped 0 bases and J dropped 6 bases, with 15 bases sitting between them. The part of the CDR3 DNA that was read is TGCAGTGCTAGAGATCGCCGAGCATCGGGCGAG. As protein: CSARDRRASGE. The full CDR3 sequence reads CSARDRRASGEQYF.

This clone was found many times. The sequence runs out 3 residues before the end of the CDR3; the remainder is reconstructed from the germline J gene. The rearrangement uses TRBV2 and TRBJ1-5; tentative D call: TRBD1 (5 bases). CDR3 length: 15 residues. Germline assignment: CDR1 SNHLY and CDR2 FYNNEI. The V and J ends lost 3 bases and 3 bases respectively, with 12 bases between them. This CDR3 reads CASSERGLPNQPQHF. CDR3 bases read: TGTGCCAGCAGTGAGAGGGGCCTACCCAATCAGCCC.

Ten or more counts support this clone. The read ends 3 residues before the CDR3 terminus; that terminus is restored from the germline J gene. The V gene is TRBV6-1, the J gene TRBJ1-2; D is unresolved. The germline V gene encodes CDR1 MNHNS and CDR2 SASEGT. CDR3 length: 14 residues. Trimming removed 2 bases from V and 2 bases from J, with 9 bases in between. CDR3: CASSEMTTNYGYTF. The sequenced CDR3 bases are TGTGCCAGCAGTGAAATGACAACCAACTATGGC.

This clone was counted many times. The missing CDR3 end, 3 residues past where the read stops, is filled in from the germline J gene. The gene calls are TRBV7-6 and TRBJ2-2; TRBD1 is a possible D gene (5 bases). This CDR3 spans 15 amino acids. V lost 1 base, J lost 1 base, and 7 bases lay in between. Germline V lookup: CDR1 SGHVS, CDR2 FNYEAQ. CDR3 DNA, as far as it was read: TGTGCCAGCAGCTTAGACAGGCTGAACACCGGGGAG. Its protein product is CASSLDRLNTGE. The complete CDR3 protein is CASSLDRLNTGELFF.

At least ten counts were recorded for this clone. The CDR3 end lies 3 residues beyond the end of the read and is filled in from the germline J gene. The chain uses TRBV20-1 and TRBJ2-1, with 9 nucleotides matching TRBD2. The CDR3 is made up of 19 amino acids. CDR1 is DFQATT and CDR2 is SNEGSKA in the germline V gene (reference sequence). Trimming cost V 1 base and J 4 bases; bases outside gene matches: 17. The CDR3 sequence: CSARAAVGGRVSVYNEQFF. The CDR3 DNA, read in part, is TGCAGTGCTAGAGCAGCAGTGGGCGGGAGGGTATCGGTGTACAATGAG.

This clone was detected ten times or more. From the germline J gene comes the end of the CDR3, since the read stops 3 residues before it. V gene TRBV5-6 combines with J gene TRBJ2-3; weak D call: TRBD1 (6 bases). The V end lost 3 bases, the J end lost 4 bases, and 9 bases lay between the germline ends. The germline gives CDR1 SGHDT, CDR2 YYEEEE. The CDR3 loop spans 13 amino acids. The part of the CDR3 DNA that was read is TGTGCCAGCAGCTCACAGGGCTCAGATACG. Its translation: CASSSQGSDT. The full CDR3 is CASSSQGSDTQYF. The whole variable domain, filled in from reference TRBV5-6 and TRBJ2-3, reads DAGVTQSPTHLIKTRGQQVTLRCSPKSGHDTVSWYQQALGQGPQFIFQYYEEEERQRGNFPDRFSGHQFPNYSSELNVNALLLGDSALYLCASSSQGSDTQYFGPGTRLTVL.

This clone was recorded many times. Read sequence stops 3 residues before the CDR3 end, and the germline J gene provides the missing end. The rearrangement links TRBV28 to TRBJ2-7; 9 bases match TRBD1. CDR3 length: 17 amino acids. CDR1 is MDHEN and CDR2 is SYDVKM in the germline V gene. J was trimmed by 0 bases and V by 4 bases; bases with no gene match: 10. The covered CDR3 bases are TGTGCCAGCAGTTCGGGACAGGGCGAAATTAGCTCCTACGAG. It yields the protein CASSSGQGEISSYE. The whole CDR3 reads CASSSGQGEISSYEQYF.

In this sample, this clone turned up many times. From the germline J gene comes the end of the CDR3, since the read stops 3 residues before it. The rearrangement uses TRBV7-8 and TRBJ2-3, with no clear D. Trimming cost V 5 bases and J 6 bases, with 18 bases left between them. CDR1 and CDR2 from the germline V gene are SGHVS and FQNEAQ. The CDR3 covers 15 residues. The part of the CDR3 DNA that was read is TGTGCCAGCAGCCAAAGGAGTGGGCCGGAGGATACG. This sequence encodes CASSQRSGPEDT. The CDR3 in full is CASSQRSGPEDTQYF.

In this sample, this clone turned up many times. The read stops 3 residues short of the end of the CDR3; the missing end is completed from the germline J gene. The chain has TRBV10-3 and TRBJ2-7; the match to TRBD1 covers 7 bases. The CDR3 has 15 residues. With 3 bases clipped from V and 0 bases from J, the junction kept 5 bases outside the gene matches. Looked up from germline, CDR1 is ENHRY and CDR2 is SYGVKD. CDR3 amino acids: CAISEPGQSSYEQYF. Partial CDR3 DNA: TGTGCCATCAGTGAACCGGGACAGAGCTCCTACGAG.